A single T cell receptor (beta chain) is shown here with its context. The data originate from a study of blood T cell repertoires in COVID-19. Study-level information: Acute and convalescent COVID-19 samples came from the United States, Italy and Spain. Sample material is recorded as cDNA or gDNA derived from T cells, B-cell-depleted T cells, or PBMCs.

Per the original methods: Reference gene primer amplification gave nucleated cell count estimates. Profiled with immunoSEQ multiplex PCR; TCRdb holds only in-frame clones, not every one. V, J and clone size are those of that table, while D and trimming were read from the DNA. Found here are around 68,000 clones, 70% to 85% of them singletons; the top ten hold approximately 9.3%. This clonotype was obtained from a woman in her forties or fifties with acute or convalescent COVID-19. Sequencing was performed on peripheral blood.

The CDR3 protein is CASSLAVAGGLNEQFF. The CDR3 DNA reads as TGCGCCAGCAGCTTGGCCGTAGCGGGAGGGCTCAATGAGCAGTTCTTC. The V call is TRBV5-1, the J call TRBJ2-1, with TRBD2 matching 11 bases. Germline assignment: CDR1 SGHRS and CDR2 YFSETQ. The CDR3 totals 16 residues. The V and J ends lost 0 bases and 6 bases, in that order; junction bases with no gene match: 5.